This passage covers 18 T cell receptor beta chains from one sample sequenced in a study of siplizumab effects on memory and regulatory T cells. The table came from immunoSEQ multiplex PCR; TCRdb's copy has only in-frame clones and leaves some out. The sample consists of approximately 40,000 clones, 70% to 90% of them appearing once. Material: naive CD4+ T cells sorted from blood. All receptors come from a human donor in good health.

The rearrangement links TRBV19 to TRBJ1-2; 8 nucleotides align to TRBD1. Germline-derived CDR1 and CDR2 are LNHDA and SQIVND (reference sequence). Germline trimming cut 5 bases from V and 7 bases from J; bases unmatched to any gene: 6. The CDR3 covers 13 residues. CDR3 coding DNA: TGTGCCAGTAGTTTCCAGGGGGCTAGTGGCTACACCTTC. It yields the protein CASSFQGASGYTF.

V gene TRBV5-1 combines with J gene TRBJ2-5; tentatively, D is TRBD1 (6 bases). The CDR3 extends over 14 amino acids. Germline V lookup: CDR1 SGHRS, CDR2 YFSETQ. Trimming stripped 3 bases from V and 3 bases from J, with 12 bases between. CDR3 loop: CASSSGQPEETQYF. DNA for the CDR3: TGCGCCAGCAGCTCAGGACAGCCCGAAGAGACCCAGTACTTC.

The chain uses TRBV18 and TRBJ2-3; D is undetermined. The CDR3 is 13 residues long. The ends were cut back, 7 bases at V and 4 bases at J, with 12 bases in the middle. Germline CDR1 reads KGHSH; CDR2 reads LQKENI. CDR3 protein: CASCTDRADTQYF. The CDR3 region has the DNA TGTGCCAGCTGTACGGATAGGGCAGATACGCAGTATTTT.

The chain employs TRBV2 and TRBJ1-1; D is unresolved. Germline V CDR1 and CDR2: SNHLY, FYNNEI. This CDR3 spans 13 amino acids. The V end lost 5 bases, the J end lost 1 base, and 8 bases lay between the germline ends. CDR3 residues: CASSLYKNTEAFF. The CDR3 nucleotides are TGTGCCAGCAGTCTCTACAAGAACACTGAAGCTTTCTTT.

This clone appeared a single time. The chain uses TRBV5-6 and TRBJ1-6; D is unresolved. Germline lookup yields CDR1 SGHDT and CDR2 YYEEEE. Trimming left V 1 base short and J 7 bases short, with 15 bases between. The CDR3 consists of 16 residues. For the CDR3, the DNA is TGTGCCAGCAGCTTGCTTTCAGCGAGATTCAATTCACCCCTCCACTTT. Its translation is CASSLLSARFNSPLHF. The whole variable domain, filled in from reference TRBV5-6 and TRBJ1-6, reads DAGVTQSPTHLIKTRGQQVTLRCSPKSGHDTVSWYQQALGQGPQFIFQYYEEEERQRGNFPDRFSGHQFPNYSSELNVNALLLGDSALYLCASSLLSARFNSPLHFGNGTRLTVT.

In DNA, the CDR3 is TGTGCCAGTAGTACCCCGACAGGGGGCACGAACACTGAAGCTTTCTTT. Residues: CASSTPTGGTNTEAFF. V gene TRBV19 combines with J gene TRBJ1-1; TRBD1 matches 10 bases. This CDR3 has 16 amino acids. Germline V gives CDR1 LNHDA, CDR2 SQIVND (reference sequence). V lost 4 bases, J lost 1 base, and 6 bases stayed unmatched.

The chain uses TRBV6-5 and TRBJ1-6; the D is unclear. Germline assignment: CDR1 MNHEY and CDR2 SVGAGI. V shed 1 base and J shed 2 bases, with 9 bases lying between them. This CDR3 comprises 16 residues. CDR3 sequence reads: CASSYFTQTYNSPLHF. The CDR3, as DNA: TGTGCCAGCAGTTACTTCACGCAAACCTATAATTCACCCCTCCACTTT.

This clone came up a few times. The gene calls are TRBV6-5 and TRBJ2-7, with D perhaps TRBD1 (6 bases). The CDR3 totals 14 residues. V lost 6 bases to trimming and J lost 2 bases, with 14 bases between them. Per germline, CDR1 MNHEY and CDR2 SVGAGI. The CDR3 is CASSPWQGTYEQYF. As DNA, the CDR3 is TGTGCCAGCAGCCCCTGGCAGGGGACCTACGAGCAGTACTTC.

The CDR3 loop reads CASSSTTKTQGRNTEAFF. CDR3 DNA: TGTGCCAGCAGCTCGACCACAAAAACACAGGGGAGGAACACTGAAGCTTTCTTT. The rearrangement joins TRBV7-9 to TRBJ1-1, with 7 bases that match TRBD1. This CDR3 comprises 18 residues. In germline, CDR1 is SEHNR, CDR2 FQNEAQ (reference sequence). V dropped 4 bases and J dropped 1; count of bases not matched to a gene: 15. Full variable domain (missing parts from reference TRBV7-9 and TRBJ1-1): DTGVSQNPRHKITKRGQNVTFRCDPISEHNRLYWYRQTLGQGPEFLTYFQNEAQLEKSRLLSDRFSAERPKGSFSTLEIQRTEQGDSAMYLCASSSTTKTQGRNTEAFFGQGTRLTVV.

The chain has TRBV5-1 and TRBJ2-3; D is possibly TRBD1 (5 bases). This CDR3 region has 14 residues. The V gene lost 2 bases and the J gene lost 2 bases, with 9 bases spanning the gap. Germline V gene sequence: CDR1 SGHRS, CDR2 YFSETQ. The chain's CDR3 is CASSLLTATDTQYF. The CDR3 nucleotides are TGCGCCAGCAGCTTACTGACAGCCACAGATACGCAGTATTTT.

For this clone: An end of the junction differs from the germline gene, which may be a read error. The gene calls are TRBV4-1 and TRBJ2-7, with 15 bases fitting TRBD2. The CDR3 totals 17 residues. The germline V gene encodes CDR1 MGHRA and CDR2 YSYEKL. CDR3 protein: CARSRLGTSGRPYEQYF. DNA for the CDR3: TGCGCCCGCAGCCGACTCGGGACTAGCGGGAGGCCCTACGAGCAGTACTTC.

The rearrangement uses TRBV7-9 and TRBJ2-7; TRBD2 might be the D (6 bases). Germline lookup yields CDR1 SEHNR and CDR2 FQNEAQ (reference sequence). This CDR3 region has 14 residues. Trimming left V 6 bases short and J 6 bases short, with 18 bases between. The CDR3 nucleotides are TGTGCCAGCAGACCCGGAGGGGTCGGGAGCGAGCAGTACTTC. This translates into CASRPGGVGSEQYF.

The CDR3, as DNA: TGCGCCAGCAGGCATACTATTAAGACAGGGCATGGCTACACCTTC. This codes for CASRHTIKTGHGYTF. V and J are TRBV4-1 and TRBJ1-2, with 7 nucleotides matching TRBD1. The CDR3 runs 15 residues. V lost 6 bases to trimming and J lost 6 bases; unmatched junction nucleotides: 13. In germline, CDR1 is MGHRA, CDR2 YSYEKL.

The rearrangement joins TRBV19 to TRBJ2-3; 8 bases are shared with TRBD2. The V segment lost 0 bases and the J segment 5 bases; nucleotides outside the gene matches: 10. CDR3 length: 17 residues. Germline V CDR1 and CDR2: LNHDA, SQIVND (reference sequence). The CDR3 sequence: CASSIDRDSGEVDTQYF. CDR3 nucleotide sequence: TGTGCCAGTAGTATAGATCGAGATAGCGGGGAGGTAGATACGCAGTATTTT.

The sample holds a few counts of this clone. The chain has TRBV4-1 and TRBJ1-2, with D possibly matching TRBD1 (5 bases). CDR1 is MGHRA and CDR2 is YSYEKL in the germline V gene. The CDR3 sequence is 14 residues long. The V end lost 1 base, the J end lost 8 bases, and 14 bases lay between the germline ends. The CDR3: CASSQGRDFWGYTF. The CDR3 bases are TGCGCCAGCAGCCAAGGGCGGGACTTCTGGGGCTACACCTTC.

The J gene is TRBJ2-7, the V gene TRBV15, with D unclear. The length of the CDR3 is 12 residues. The germline gives CDR1 LNHNV, CDR2 YYDKDF (reference sequence). V was shortened by 1 base and J by 6 bases, with 7 bases between the two germline ends. The CDR3 sequence is CATSRALSEQYF. The CDR3 bases are TGTGCCACCAGCAGAGCTCTATCCGAGCAGTACTTC. Using reference TRBV15 and TRBJ2-7 for the parts outside the CDR3, the full variable domain is DAMVIQNPRYQVTQFGKPVTLSCSQTLNHNVMYWYQQKSSQAPKLLFHYYDKDFNNEADTPDNFQSRRPNTSFCFLDIRSPGLGDTAMYLCATSRALSEQYFGPGTRLTVT.

This chain uses TRBV7-3 with TRBJ2-1; 13 nucleotides align to TRBD2. Germline values: CDR1 SGHTA, CDR2 FQGTGA. CDR3 size: 15 residues. Trimming at V came to 4 bases and at J to 9 bases, leaving 6 bases not matched to a gene. CDR3 region: CASSSGLAGYAEQFF. CDR3 bases: TGTGCCAGCAGCTCGGGACTAGCGGGATATGCTGAGCAGTTCTTC.

The chain is built from TRBV4-2 and TRBJ2-3; D perhaps matches TRBD2 (6 bases). Trimming pared 2 bases from V and 5 bases from J, leaving 14 bases between. The CDR3 has 15 residues. Germline CDR1 is LGHNA and CDR2 is YNFKEQ. The CDR3 is CASSQPSAGGDTQYF. DNA of the CDR3: TGTGCCAGCAGCCAACCTAGCGCAGGAGGAGATACGCAGTATTTT.